This TCR beta chain is from a study of OX40 agonist ivuxolimab in advanced cancers. Sequencing was performed with immunoSEQ multiplex PCR; in TCRdb, only in-frame clones are kept and a portion is missing. The sample includes under 200,000 clones, 85% to 95% of them seen just once. Trimming took 1 base from V and 1 from J; bases not matched to a gene: 3. Germline lookup yields CDR1 KGHSH and CDR2 LQKENI. This CDR3 is 15 amino acids long. The sequence was obtained from an adult with an advanced solid tumor such as melanoma, head and neck, liver or kidney cancer. V usage is TRBV18 and J usage is TRBJ2-5; 7 nucleotides align to TRBD2. The specimen comprised CD4+ or CD8+ T cells sorted from blood, sampled in a trial of the OX40 agonist ivuxolimab. The CDR3 DNA is TGTGCCAGCTCACCACGGTCTAGCGGCCAAGAGACCCAGTACTTC. This encodes CASSPRSSGQETQYF.